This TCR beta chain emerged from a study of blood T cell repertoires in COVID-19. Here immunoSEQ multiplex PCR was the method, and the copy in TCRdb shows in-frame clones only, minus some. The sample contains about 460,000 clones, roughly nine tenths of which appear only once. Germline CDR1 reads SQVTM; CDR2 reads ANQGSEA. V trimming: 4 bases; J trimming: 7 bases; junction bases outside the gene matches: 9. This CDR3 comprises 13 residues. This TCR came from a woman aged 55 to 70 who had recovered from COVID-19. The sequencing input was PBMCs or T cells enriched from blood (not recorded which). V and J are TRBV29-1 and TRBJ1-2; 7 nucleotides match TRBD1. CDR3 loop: CSVGRLGDSGYTF. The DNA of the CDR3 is TGCAGCGTTGGGCGCCTGGGGGACAGTGGCTACACCTTC.